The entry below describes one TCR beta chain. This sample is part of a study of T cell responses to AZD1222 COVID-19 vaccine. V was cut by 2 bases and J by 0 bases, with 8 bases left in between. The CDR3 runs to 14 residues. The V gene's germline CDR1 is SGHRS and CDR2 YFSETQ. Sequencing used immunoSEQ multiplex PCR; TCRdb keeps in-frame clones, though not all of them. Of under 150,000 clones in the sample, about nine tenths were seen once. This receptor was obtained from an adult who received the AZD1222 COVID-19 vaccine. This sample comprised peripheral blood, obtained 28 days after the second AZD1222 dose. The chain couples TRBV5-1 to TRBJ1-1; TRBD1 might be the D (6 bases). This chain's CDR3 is CASSFRGMNTEAFF. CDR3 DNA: TGCGCCAGCAGCTTCAGGGGCATGAACACTGAAGCTTTCTTT.